This entry features one T cell receptor beta chain sequence. Its antigen remains unknown. The sample originates from a study of T cells expressing NK-cell markers. Study information: CD3+CD56+NKG2C+, CD3+CD56+NKG2C- and CD3+CD56-NKG2C+ T cells, once sorted, supplied the TCR beta repertoires. Study conclusions and caveats: The share of CD8+ T cells held by dominant NKG2C+ clonotypes was about 1.0-7.5% in over 5 donors.

It was by 5'RACE template switching with UMIs that TCR beta cDNA was made. Using the 5' RACE reads, TCRdb records one entry per CDR3 protein without DNA. This sample's clone table lists 400,000 or so distinct CDR3 sequences. The CDR3 contains 14 residues. Per germline, CDR1 DFQATT and CDR2 SNEGSKA (reference sequence). The receptor was derived from a woman aged 45-65 years in good health. The sequenced sample consisted of blood T cells: a sorted CD56 or NKG2C T cell subset, CD4+ or CD8+ T cells, or bulk PBMC T cells (not recorded which). The chain has TRBV20-1 and TRBJ2-7; TCRdb indicates TRBD1, and absent DNA this call remains unverified. The CDR3 protein is CSARPYLGIGEQYF.